The clone carrying this T cell receptor (beta chain) was observed a handful of times. TCRdb re-derived calls from the RT-PCR reads in MiXCR, one entry per CDR3 protein. The sample has about 700,000 distinct CDR3 sequences, 12% to 15% seen once. Germline V gives CDR1 SGHAT, CDR2 FQNNGV. The V gene lost 3 bases and the J gene lost 4 bases, with 22 bases spanning the gap. The CDR3 covers 17 residues. The specimen sequenced was memory CD4+ T cells from blood. The gene calls are TRBV11-2 and TRBJ2-7; D unresolved. The source of this sequence is a female donor in good health, serving as a healthy control. The CDR3 loop is CASSLYSFWEPLYEQYF. The CDR3 nucleotides are TGTGCCAGCAGCTTGTATTCTTTTTGGGAACCCCTATACGAGCAGTACTTC.